The clone carrying this T cell receptor beta chain was seen many times. Its antigen is undetermined. The sample is drawn from a study of T-cell memory formation after mild COVID-19. Study-level findings and limits: CD4/CD8 balance held among clones contracting day 15 to 85, and later expanders leaned CD4+. Mostly located in CM and EM were contracting CD4+ clones, with contracting CD8+ clones located in EMRA.

A single record per CDR3 protein comes from TCRdb applying MiXCR to the 5' RACE reads. The sample shows 120,000 to 150,000 distinct CDR3 sequences, roughly 6.3% of them seen only once. This CDR3 is 16 amino acids long. V trimming: 5 bases; J trimming: 2 bases; junction bases outside the gene matches: 7. Germline V gene sequence: CDR1 SEHNR, CDR2 FQNEAQ (reference sequence). The chain carries TRBV7-9 and TRBJ2-7; TRBD2 agrees at 12 bases. Sequenced sample: PBMCs or a T cell subset sorted from them (not recorded which). The origin of this receptor is an adult woman who had mild COVID-19 (a few samples of this study predate the infection). Cell type and time point are not known. DNA of the CDR3: TGTGCCAGCAGCCTAGGACTAGCGGGGCTTCCCTACGAGCAGTACTTC. Translation: CASSLGLAGLPYEQYF.